This TCR beta chain comes out of a study of cytomegalovirus exposure and HLA in healthy donors. Concerning this clone itself: What it recognizes is unknown.

Looked up from germline, CDR1 is SGHNT and CDR2 is YENEEA. This CDR3 is built from 15 residues. Trimming cost V 4 bases and J 6 bases; bases outside gene matches: 9. A multiplex PCR was run with 60 Vbeta primers and 13 Jbeta primers. Assay used: immunoSEQ multiplex PCR; TCRdb lists only in-frame clones, some missing. The sample carries some 160,000 clones, 80% recorded once. Broader study findings: In a later analysis, HLA-associated TCR beta chains were more clonally expanded than equally common others.

The rearrangement joins TRBV11-3 to TRBJ2-1; 7 positions agree with TRBD1. The receptor was derived from a male donor in good health and CMV-seropositive. Sequencing was carried out using PBMCs. Here the CDR3 DNA reads TGTGCCAGCAGCTCTGACAGGGCGGCCTTCAATGAGCAGTTCTTC. Protein sequence: CASSSDRAAFNEQFF.